A selection of T cell receptor beta chains follows, all from one sample in a study of tumour-infiltrating T cells in Burkitt lymphoma. The data were produced by immunoSEQ multiplex PCR, yet TCRdb's version contains in-frame clones alone and is incomplete. In the table there are approximately 15,000 clones, about 33% of which are singletons. Input material: tumor tissue. The origin of the receptors is a human donor with diffuse large B-cell lymphoma. CDR3s include the opening cysteine and the closing phenylalanine or tryptophan. The D gene is left open where the match is weak. Size values are once, few and many counts, or a class for expanded clones, and some rows have none.

D: NA; V: TRBV9; J: TRBJ2-7; size: medium-sized; DNA: TGTGCCAGCAGCAAATCCTTTGGAGTTGCGTACGAGCAGTACTTC; CDR3: CASSKSFGVAYEQYF
D: NA; V: TRBV30; J: TRBJ2-1; size: NA; DNA: TGTGCCTGGAGTGGGAAAGGCGAATTGGATGAGCAGTTCTTC; CDR3: CAWSGKGELDEQFF
D: NA; V: TRBV23-1; J: TRBJ1-5; size: NA; DNA: TGCGCCAGCAGAAGGAATCAGCCCCAGCATTTT; CDR3: CASRRNQPQHF
D: NA; V: TRBV14; J: TRBJ2-7; size: few; DNA: TGTGCCAGCAGCGACGAGCAGTACTTC; CDR3: CASSDEQYF
D: NA; V: TRBV27; J: TRBJ1-1; size: NA; DNA: TGTGCCAGCAGTCTATCCAGGGTAGGCACTGAAGCTTTCTTT; CDR3: CASSLSRVGTEAFF
D: TRBD1; V: TRBV7-8; J: TRBJ2-2; size: NA; DNA: TGTGCCAGCAGCGAGACAGGGGGCGTGGTAGCAGGGGGTTTTGGGGAGCTGTTTTTT; CDR3: CASSETGGVVAGGFGELFF
D: NA; V: TRBV7-8; J: TRBJ1-1; size: medium-sized; DNA: TGTGCCAGCAGCTTTGCATCCCCCTCCAGTGAAGCTTTCTTT; CDR3: CASSFASPSSEAFF
D: NA; V: TRBV7-9; J: TRBJ2-5; size: NA; DNA: TGTGCCAGCAGCTTACCAGTCGAGGAGACCCAGTACTTC; CDR3: CASSLPVEETQYF
D: TRBD1; V: TRBV6-5; J: TRBJ1-1; size: few; DNA: TGTGCCAGCAGTCTTCGACAGGGGAACACTGAAGCTTTCTTT; CDR3: CASSLRQGNTEAFF
D: NA; V: TRBV6-6; J: TRBJ1-2; size: NA; DNA: TGTGCCAGCAGGATAGGGGAAGGCTATGGCTACACCTTC; CDR3: CASRIGEGYGYTF
D: NA; V: TRBV7-9; J: TRBJ2-5; size: few; DNA: TGTGCCAGCAGCTTAGGGCAAGAGACCCAGTACTTC; CDR3: CASSLGQETQYF
D: NA; V: TRBV5-1; J: TRBJ1-3; size: few; DNA: TGCGCCAGCAGCAAGGAAGGGTTCTCTGGAAACACCATATATTTT; CDR3: CASSKEGFSGNTIYF
D: TRBD1; V: TRBV9; J: TRBJ2-7; size: medium-sized; DNA: TGTGCCAGCAGCCCCGGGACAGGGGACGAGCAGTACTTC; CDR3: CASSPGTGDEQYF
D: TRBD2; V: TRBV28; J: TRBJ2-3; size: NA; DNA: TGTGCCAGCAGTTTTGGGACTAGCGGGCCAATAGATACGCAGTATTTT; CDR3: CASSFGTSGPIDTQYF
D: NA; V: TRBV9; J: TRBJ2-5; size: NA; DNA: TGTGCCAGCAGCGTAGCTCGGGGACAAGAGACCCAGTACTTC; CDR3: CASSVARGQETQYF
D: NA; V: TRBV5-6; J: TRBJ1-6; size: NA; DNA: TGTGCCAGCAGCACCACCGGGGGGACGGTAATTAATTCACCCCTCCACTTT; CDR3: CASSTTGGTVINSPLHF
D: TRBD1; V: TRBV6-1; J: TRBJ1-5; size: few; DNA: TGTGCCAGCAGTGAAGCAGACAGGGGATATCAGCCCCAGCATTTT; CDR3: CASSEADRGYQPQHF
D: NA; V: TRBV7-9; J: TRBJ2-7; size: few; DNA: TGTGCCAGCTCTCTACACTACGAGCAGTACTTC; CDR3: CASSLHYEQYF
D: TRBD2; V: TRBV5-5; J: TRBJ2-7; size: NA; DNA: TGTGCCAGCACCGTTAGCGGGAGCGGTGAGCAGTACTTC; CDR3: CASTVSGSGEQYF
D: NA; V: TRBV25-1; J: TRBJ2-5; size: NA; DNA: TGTGCCAGCAGTCGAGGGGGGACAAGTCAAGAGACCCAGTACTTC; CDR3: CASSRGGTSQETQYF
D: NA; V: TRBV7-9; J: TRBJ2-7; size: NA; DNA: TGTGCCAGCAGCTTAGGCGGGGACTTTATCTACGAGCAGTACTTC; CDR3: CASSLGGDFIYEQYF
D: TRBD1; V: TRBV5-6; J: TRBJ1-1; size: once; DNA: TGTGCCAGCAGCCTTCCGGACAGGGAAGCTTTCTTT; CDR3: CASSLPDREAFF
D: TRBD2; V: TRBV2; J: TRBJ2-5; size: NA; DNA: TGTGCCAGCAGTACAGGGACTAGCGGGGGTCAAGAGACCCAGTACTTC; CDR3: CASSTGTSGGQETQYF
D: NA; V: TRBV25-1; J: TRBJ2-2; size: NA; DNA: TGTGCCAGCAGGCCGGCGGGGCACCGAACCGGGGAGCTGTTTTTT; CDR3: CASRPAGHRTGELFF
D: NA; V: TRBV2; J: TRBJ2-2; size: NA; DNA: TGTGCCAGCAGTGAAGGGATCCCAGGGGCGGGCACCGGGGAGCTGTTTTTT; CDR3: CASSEGIPGAGTGELFF
D: NA; V: TRBV5-1; J: TRBJ2-1; size: few; DNA: TGCGCCAGCAGCTTGTGGCAGGGGAACAATGAGCAGTTCTTC; CDR3: CASSLWQGNNEQFF
D: NA; V: TRBV9; J: TRBJ2-2; size: few; DNA: TGTGCCAGCAGCGTAGCCCCCCGGGCCTACAGCTCCGGGGAGCTGTTTTTT; CDR3: CASSVAPRAYSSGELFF
D: TRBD1; V: TRBV10-3; J: TRBJ2-2; size: few; DNA: TGTGCCATCAGTGAGACCGAATGGGACAGCCCGAACACCGGGGAGCTGTTTTTT; CDR3: CAISETEWDSPNTGELFF
D: TRBD2; V: TRBV6-6; J: TRBJ2-7; size: NA; DNA: TGTGCCAGCAGTGCGGGAGGGCCCTCGAACGAGCAGTACTTC; CDR3: CASSAGGPSNEQYF
D: NA; V: TRBV27; J: TRBJ1-4; size: NA; DNA: TGTGCAAAATCGGGCGAAAAACTGTTTTTT; CDR3: CAKSGEKLFF
D: TRBD1; V: TRBV2; J: TRBJ2-5; size: few; DNA: TGTGCCAGCAGAGCGGACAGGGTGTTGGAGACCCAGTACTTC; CDR3: CASRADRVLETQYF
D: TRBD1; V: TRBV9; J: TRBJ2-3; size: NA; DNA: TGTGCCAGCAGCGTCGGGACAGGGATCACAGATACGCAGTATTTT; CDR3: CASSVGTGITDTQYF
D: TRBD1; V: TRBV5-1; J: TRBJ1-1; size: NA; DNA: TGCGCCAGCAGCTTGTACAGGGGCGGAACTGAAGCTTTCTTT; CDR3: CASSLYRGGTEAFF